The clone carrying this T cell receptor beta chain has more than one count but fewer than ten. Its antigen remains unknown. The investigators reverse transcribed all of the isolated RNA, so they sequenced expressed TCRB transcripts. Only in-frame clones appear in the TCRdb table, and some are missing; sequencing was by immunoSEQ multiplex PCR. Seen here are some 900,000 clones, around a sixth observed once, and the top ten hold 0.02% to 0.025%. The CDR3 length is 12 residues. The V and J ends lost 4 bases and 5 bases respectively, with 9 bases between them. The germline gives CDR1 SGHNT, CDR2 YYREEE (reference sequence). The sample comes from a study of beta chain features in type 1 diabetes. Overall study context: Patients shared similar age, gender and cell yields with healthy donors. Study-wide points: Cells with high TCR expression could be over-represented by cDNA sequencing. VDJ junctions from type 1 diabetes patients carried fewer insertions and larger deletions. HLA effects on TCRB rearrangement stayed unresolved here.

This clonotype was sampled from a woman younger than 30 in good health. Sequenced: naive CD4+ T cells from blood. The rearrangement uses TRBV5-4 and TRBJ1-2, with unresolved D. The CDR3 loop reads CASSLHAYGYTF. The DNA of the CDR3 is TGTGCCAGCAGCCTCCACGCGTATGGCTACACCTTC. The full variable domain, with the rest looked up from reference TRBV5-4 and TRBJ1-2, is ETGVTQSPTHLIKTRGQQVTLRCSSQSGHNTVSWYQQALGQGPQFIFQYYREEENGRGNFPPRFSGLQFPNYSSELNVNALELDDSALYLCASSLHAYGYTFGSGTRLTVV.